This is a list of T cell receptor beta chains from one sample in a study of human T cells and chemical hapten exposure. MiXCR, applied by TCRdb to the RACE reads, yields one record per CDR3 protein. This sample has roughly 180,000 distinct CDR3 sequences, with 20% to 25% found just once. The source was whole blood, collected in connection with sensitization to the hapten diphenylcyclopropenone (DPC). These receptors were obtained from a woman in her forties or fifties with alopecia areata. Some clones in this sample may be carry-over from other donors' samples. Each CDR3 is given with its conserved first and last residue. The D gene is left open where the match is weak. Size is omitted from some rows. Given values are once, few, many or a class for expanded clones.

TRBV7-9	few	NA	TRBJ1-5	CASSLVTTRNYNQPQHF	TGTGCCAGCAGCTTAGTGACCACCCGAAATTACAATCAGCCCCAGCATTTT
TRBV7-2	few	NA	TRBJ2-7	CASSLAPRGWEQYF	TGTGCCAGCAGCTTAGCGCCGCGGGGTTGGGAGCAGTACTTC
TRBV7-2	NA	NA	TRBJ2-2	CASSFSANTGELFF	TGTGCCAGCAGCTTTTCGGCGAACACCGGGGAGCTGTTTTTT
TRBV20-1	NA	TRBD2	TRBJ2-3	CSAITGTSPTDTQYF	TGCAGTGCTATAACCGGGACTAGCCCCACAGATACGCAGTATTTT
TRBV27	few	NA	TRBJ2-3	CASGLGTDTQYF	TGTGCCAGCGGGTTAGGCACAGATACGCAGTATTTT
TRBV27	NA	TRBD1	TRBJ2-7	CASTNWTGFYEQYF	TGTGCCAGCACTAACTGGACAGGGTTCTACGAGCAGTACTTC
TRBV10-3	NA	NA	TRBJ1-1	CAISDNGGWAFF	TGTGCCATCAGTGATAACGGGGGTTGGGCTTTCTTT
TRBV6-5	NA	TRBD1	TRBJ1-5	CASSSRQGINQPQHF	TGTGCCAGCAGTTCCCGACAGGGGATTAATCAGCCCCAGCATTTT
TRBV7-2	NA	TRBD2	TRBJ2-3	CASSSGVSGRKDTQYF	TGTGCCAGCAGCTCCGGGGTCAGCGGGAGGAAAGATACGCAGTATTTT
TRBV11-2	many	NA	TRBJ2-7	CASSRGPTYEQYF	TGTGCCAGCAGCCGCGGGCCGACCTACGAGCAGTACTTC
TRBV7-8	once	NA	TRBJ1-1	CASSLQGSVNTEAFF	TGTGCCAGCAGCCTGCAAGGGTCAGTGAACACTGAAGCTTTCTTT
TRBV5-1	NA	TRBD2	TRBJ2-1	CASSFRTSGSGTNEQFF	TGCGCCAGCAGCTTTCGGACTAGCGGGAGCGGTACGAATGAGCAGTTCTTC
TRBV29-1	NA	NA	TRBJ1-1	CSVARSAGGGTEAFF	TGCAGCGTTGCTAGGTCGGCAGGTGGAGGGACTGAAGCTTTCTTT
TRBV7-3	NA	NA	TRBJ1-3	CASGKGVGNTIYF	TGTGCCAGCGGGAAAGGGGTGGGAAACACCATATATTTT
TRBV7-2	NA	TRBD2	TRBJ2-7	CASSGSTSGTYEQYF	TGTGCCAGCTCTGGCTCGACTAGCGGGACCTACGAGCAGTACTTC
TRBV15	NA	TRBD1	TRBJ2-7	CATSRYLTGVLYEQYF	TGTGCCACCAGCAGATACCTAACAGGGGTTCTCTACGAGCAGTACTTC
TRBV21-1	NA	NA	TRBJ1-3	CASSKVPGQGQSSGNTIYF	TGTGCCAGCAGCAAAGTCCCGGGACAGGGCCAAAGCTCTGGAAACACCATATATTTT
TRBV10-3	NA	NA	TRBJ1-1	CAISTTGRGTEAFF	TGTGCCATCAGTACTACGGGACGCGGCACTGAAGCTTTCTTT
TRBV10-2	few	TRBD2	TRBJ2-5	CASSGPTSGSAETQYF	TGCGCCAGCAGTGGGCCTACTAGCGGGAGTGCAGAGACCCAGTACTTC
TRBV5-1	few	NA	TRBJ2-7	CASSGGGQYEQYF	TGCGCCAGCAGCGGGGGGGGGCAATACGAGCAGTACTTC
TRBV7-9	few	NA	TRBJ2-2	CASSARDKNTGELFF	TGTGCCAGCAGCGCCCGGGACAAGAACACCGGGGAGCTGTTTTTT
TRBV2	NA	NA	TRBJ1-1	CASSEESEALNSEAFF	TGTGCCAGCAGTGAAGAGTCGGAGGCACTTAACTCTGAAGCTTTCTTT
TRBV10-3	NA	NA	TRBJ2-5	CAISESEGGRYQETQYF	TGTGCCATCAGTGAGTCTGAGGGCGGGCGTTACCAAGAGACCCAGTACTTC
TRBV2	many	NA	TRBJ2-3	CASSVSAWEQYF	TGTGCCAGCAGTGTTTCCGCGTGGGAGCAGTATTTT
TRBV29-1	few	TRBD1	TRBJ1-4	CSVDDRANEKLFF	TGCAGCGTTGATGACAGGGCTAATGAAAAACTGTTTTTT
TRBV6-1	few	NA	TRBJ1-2	CASSEVRRTALRDYGYTF	TGTGCCAGCAGTGAAGTGAGGCGGACGGCCCTCAGAGACTATGGCTACACCTTC
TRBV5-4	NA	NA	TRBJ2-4	CASSLETVGAKNIQYF	TGTGCCAGCAGCTTGGAAACTGTAGGAGCCAAAAACATTCAGTACTTC
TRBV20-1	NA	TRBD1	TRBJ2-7	CSARDLWDRAIEQYF	TGCAGTGCTAGAGATCTATGGGACAGGGCTATCGAGCAGTACTTC
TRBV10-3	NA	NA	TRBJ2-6	CAISEPSTRGNSGANVLTF	TGTGCCATCAGTGAGCCCTCCACCAGGGGAAACTCTGGGGCCAACGTCCTGACTTTC
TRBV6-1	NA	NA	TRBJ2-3	CASSGGSGITDTQYF	TGTGCCAGCAGTGGCGGTAGCGGCATCACAGATACGCAGTATTTT
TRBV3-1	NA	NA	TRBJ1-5	CASSHSGEPQHF	TGTGCCAGCAGCCATTCAGGTGAGCCCCAGCATTTT
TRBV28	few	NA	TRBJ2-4	CASSLVAATHKNIQYF	TGTGCCAGCAGTTTAGTTGCTGCGACCCACAAAAACATTCAGTACTTC
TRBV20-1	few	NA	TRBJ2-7	CSGSHDEQYF	TGCAGTGGGAGCCACGACGAGCAGTACTTC